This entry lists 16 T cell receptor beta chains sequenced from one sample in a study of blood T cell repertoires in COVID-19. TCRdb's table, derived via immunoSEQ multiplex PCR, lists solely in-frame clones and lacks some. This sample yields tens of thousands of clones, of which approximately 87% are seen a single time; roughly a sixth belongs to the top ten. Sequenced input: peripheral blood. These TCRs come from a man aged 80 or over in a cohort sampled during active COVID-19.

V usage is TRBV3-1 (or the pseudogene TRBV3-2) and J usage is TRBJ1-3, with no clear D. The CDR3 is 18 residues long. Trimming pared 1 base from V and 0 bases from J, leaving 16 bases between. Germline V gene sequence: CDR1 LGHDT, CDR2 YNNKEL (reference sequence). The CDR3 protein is CASSQGPVYSLSGNTIYF. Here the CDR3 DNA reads TGTGCCAGCAGCCAAGGACCCGTTTACAGTCTCTCTGGAAACACCATATATTTT.

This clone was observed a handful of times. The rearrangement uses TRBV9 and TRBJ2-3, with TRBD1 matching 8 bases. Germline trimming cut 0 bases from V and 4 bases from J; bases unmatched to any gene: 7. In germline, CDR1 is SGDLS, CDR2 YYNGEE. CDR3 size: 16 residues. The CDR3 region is CASSVGGQGAPDTQYF. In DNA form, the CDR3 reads TGTGCCAGCAGCGTAGGTGGGCAGGGGGCCCCAGATACGCAGTATTTT.

DNA for the CDR3: TGTGCCAGCAGCACCGGACTAGTGGAGACCCAGTACTTC. It translates to CASSTGLVETQYF. The chain recombines TRBV13 with TRBJ2-5, with 7 nucleotides matching TRBD2. Germline lookup yields CDR1 PRHDT and CDR2 FYEKMQ (reference sequence). The CDR3 covers 13 residues. After removal of 5 bases from V and 5 bases from J, the junction contained 5 bases not matched to a gene.

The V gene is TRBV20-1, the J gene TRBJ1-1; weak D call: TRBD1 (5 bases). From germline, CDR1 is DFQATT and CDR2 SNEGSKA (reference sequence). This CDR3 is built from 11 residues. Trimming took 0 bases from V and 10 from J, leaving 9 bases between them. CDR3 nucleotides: TGCAGTGCTAGAGAAGCGGGGCGAGCTTTCTTT. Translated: CSAREAGRAFF.

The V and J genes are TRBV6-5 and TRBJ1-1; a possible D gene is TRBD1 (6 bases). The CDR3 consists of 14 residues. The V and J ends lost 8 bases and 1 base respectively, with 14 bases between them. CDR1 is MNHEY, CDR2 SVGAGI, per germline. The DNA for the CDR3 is TGTGCCAGCCTCTTACAGGGTAAGAACACTGAAGCTTTCTTT. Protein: CASLLQGKNTEAFF.

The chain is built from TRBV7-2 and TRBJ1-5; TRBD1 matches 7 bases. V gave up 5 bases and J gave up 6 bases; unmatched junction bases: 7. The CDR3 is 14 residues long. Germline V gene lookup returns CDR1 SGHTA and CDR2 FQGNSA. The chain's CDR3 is CASSTLDRAQPQHF. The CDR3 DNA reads TGTGCCAGCAGCACGCTTGACAGGGCTCAGCCCCAGCATTTT.

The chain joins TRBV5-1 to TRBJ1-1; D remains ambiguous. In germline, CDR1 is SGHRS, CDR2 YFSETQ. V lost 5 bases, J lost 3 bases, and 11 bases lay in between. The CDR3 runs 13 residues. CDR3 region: CASRKTRDTEAFF. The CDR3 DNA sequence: TGCGCCAGCAGGAAAACTCGGGACACTGAAGCTTTCTTT.

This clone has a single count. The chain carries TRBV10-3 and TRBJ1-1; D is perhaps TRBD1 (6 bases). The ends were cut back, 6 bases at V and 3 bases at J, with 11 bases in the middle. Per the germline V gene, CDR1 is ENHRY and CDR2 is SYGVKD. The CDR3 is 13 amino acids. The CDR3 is CAISEGEDTEAFF. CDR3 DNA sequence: TGTGCCATCAGCGAGGGGGAGGACACTGAAGCTTTCTTT.

The DNA for the CDR3 is TGTGCCAGTACCGTGACAGGGGCTGGGGCCAACGTCCTGACTTTC. Translating gives CASTVTGAGANVLTF. The genes are TRBV19 and TRBJ2-6, with 8 nucleotides matching TRBD1. The CDR3 is made up of 15 amino acids. J was trimmed by 2 bases and V by 7 bases; bases with no gene match: 4. Germline V CDR1 and CDR2: LNHDA, SQIVND (reference sequence). Using reference TRBV19 and TRBJ2-6 for the parts outside the CDR3, the full variable domain is DGGITQSPKYLFRKEGQNVTLSCEQNLNHDAMYWYRQDPGQGLRLIYYSQIVNDFQKGDIAEGYSVSREKKESFPLTVTSAQKNPTAFYLCASTVTGAGANVLTFGAGSRLTVL.

CDR3 protein: CASNNEGETQYF. Written as DNA, the CDR3 is TGTGCCAGCAACAACGAGGGAGAGACCCAGTACTTC. The V call is TRBV3-1 (or the pseudogene TRBV3-2), the J call TRBJ2-5, with D perhaps TRBD2 (5 bases). Germline V gene sequence: CDR1 LGHDT, CDR2 YNNKEL (reference sequence). The CDR3 covers 12 residues. Trimming cost V 7 bases and J 4 bases, with 10 bases left between them.

In DNA form, the CDR3 reads TGTGCCAGCAGCTTAGCGGGGGGGCAAGAGACCCAGTACTTC. Translating gives CASSLAGGQETQYF. The V and J genes are TRBV7-2 and TRBJ2-5, with 7 bases identical to TRBD2. Germline CDR1 and CDR2: SGHTA and FQGNSA. The CDR3 is 14 amino acids. J gave up 2 bases and V 0 bases, and 0 bases lay outside the gene matches.

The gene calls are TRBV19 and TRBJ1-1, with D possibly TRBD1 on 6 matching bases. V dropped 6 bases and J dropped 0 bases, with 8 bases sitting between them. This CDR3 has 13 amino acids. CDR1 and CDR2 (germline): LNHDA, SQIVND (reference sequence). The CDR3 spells CASRDRVNTEAFF. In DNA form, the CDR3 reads TGTGCCAGTAGGGACAGAGTGAACACTGAAGCTTTCTTT.

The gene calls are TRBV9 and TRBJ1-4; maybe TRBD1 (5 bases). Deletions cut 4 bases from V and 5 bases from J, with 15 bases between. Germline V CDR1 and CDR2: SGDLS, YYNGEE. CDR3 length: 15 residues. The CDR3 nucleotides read TGTGCCAGCAGCCCCCGGGGGGGAGGGAATGAAAAACTGTTTTTT. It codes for CASSPRGGGNEKLFF. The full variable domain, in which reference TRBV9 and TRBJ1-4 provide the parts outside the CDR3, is DSGVTQTPKHLITATGQRVTLRCSPRSGDLSVYWYQQSLDQGLQFLIQYYNGEERAKGNILERFSAQQFPDLHSELNLSSLELGDSALYFCASSPRGGGNEKLFFGSGTQLSVL.

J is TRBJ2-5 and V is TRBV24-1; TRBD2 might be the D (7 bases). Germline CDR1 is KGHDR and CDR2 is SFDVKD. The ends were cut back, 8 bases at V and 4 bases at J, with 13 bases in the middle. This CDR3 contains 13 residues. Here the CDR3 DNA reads TGTGCCACCAAGGGGGGGGCCGGAGAGACCCAGTACTTC. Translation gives CATKGGAGETQYF.

CDR3 sequence (DNA): TGTGCCACCAAGACAGAAAACAATCAGCCCCAGCATTTT. This codes for CATKTENNQPQHF. This chain joins TRBV10-3 and TRBJ1-5, with D possibly being TRBD1 (5 bases). Germline loops: CDR1 ENHRY, CDR2 SYGVKD. Trimming shortened V by 10 bases and J by 3 bases, and 13 bases separated the two germline ends. This CDR3 is built from 13 residues.

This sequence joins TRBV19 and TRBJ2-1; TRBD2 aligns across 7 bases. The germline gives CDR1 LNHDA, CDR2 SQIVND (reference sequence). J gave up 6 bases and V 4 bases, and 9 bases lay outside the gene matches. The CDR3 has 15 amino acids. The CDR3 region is CASSRVSGGGNEQFF. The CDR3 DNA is TGTGCCAGTAGTAGGGTCTCTGGGGGGGGCAATGAGCAGTTCTTC.